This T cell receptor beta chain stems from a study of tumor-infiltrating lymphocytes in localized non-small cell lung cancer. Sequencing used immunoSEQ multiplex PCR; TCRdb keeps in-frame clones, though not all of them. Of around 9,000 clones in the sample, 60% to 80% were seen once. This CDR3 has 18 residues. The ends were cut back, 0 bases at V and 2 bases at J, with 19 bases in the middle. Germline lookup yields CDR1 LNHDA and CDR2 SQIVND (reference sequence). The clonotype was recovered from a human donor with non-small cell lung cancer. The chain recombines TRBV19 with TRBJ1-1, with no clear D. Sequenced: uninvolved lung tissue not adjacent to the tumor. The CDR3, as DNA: TGTGCCAGTAGTATAGATCTATTTGAGGGAGAAACCAACACTGAAGCTTTCTTT. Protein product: CASSIDLFEGETNTEAFF.